This T cell receptor (beta chain) emerged from a study of cytomegalovirus exposure and HLA in healthy donors. Whole-study findings and limits: Earlier analysis looked at TCR beta V segments, and most were productive about 87% or about 30% of the time. TCR beta V- and J-gene trimming, according to a later analysis, was linked to a missense DCLRE1C variant.

Researchers ran the PCR with 60 Vbeta and 13 Jbeta primers. Method: immunoSEQ multiplex PCR; TCRdb's copy keeps in-frame clones and lacks some. The sample lists under 85,000 clones, 78% occurring once. CDR3 length: 12 residues. In the case of this clone: No antigen is known for it.

The sequenced material came from PBMCs. The sequence derives from a man aged 40-49 years in good health and CMV-seronegative. The V call is TRBV21-1, the J call TRBJ2-5; TRBD2 is the table's D call, not checked against the DNA. TRBJ2-7 explains the end of the DNA better; the J call may be wrong. TRBV21-1 is noted as a pseudogene. The CDR3 sequence is CASSKGNYEQYF. The DNA of the CDR3 is TGTGCCAGCAGCAAAGGAAATTACGAGCAGTACTTC.